Listed here are 19 T cell receptor beta chains from one sample, sequenced in a study of cytomegalovirus exposure and HLA in healthy donors. Primers for the PCR totalled 60 Vbeta and 13 Jbeta. The table came from immunoSEQ multiplex PCR; TCRdb's copy has only in-frame clones and leaves some out. The sample comprises 97,000 or so clones, approximately 80% of which are singletons, and roughly 9.6% rests with the top ten. The sequencing sample was made of PBMCs. Receptors originate from a male donor in good health and CMV-seropositive.

The V call is TRBV6-1, the J call TRBJ2-7; 9 nucleotides align to TRBD1. This CDR3 comprises 15 residues. Trimming took 5 bases from V and 1 from J; bases not matched to a gene: 6. Germline V gives CDR1 MNHNS, CDR2 SASEGT. CDR3 amino acids: CASSNPGTGSYEQYF. CDR3 DNA: TGTGCCAGCAGTAATCCCGGGACAGGGTCCTACGAGCAGTACTTC.

V gene TRBV10-3 combines with J gene TRBJ2-1, with 7 bases that match TRBD2. Germline loops: CDR1 ENHRY, CDR2 SYGVKD. V shed 10 bases and J 0 bases; nucleotides not matched to a gene: 3. The CDR3 is made up of 13 amino acids. CDR3 residues: CASRGSSYNEQFF. The CDR3 region has the DNA TGTGCCAGTCGCGGGAGCTCCTACAATGAGCAGTTCTTC.

The chain links TRBV6-1 to TRBJ2-5, with 8 bases identical to TRBD2. The CDR3 loop spans 15 amino acids. Germline V gives CDR1 MNHNS, CDR2 SASEGT. V shed 10 bases and J 3 bases; nucleotides not matched to a gene: 13. CDR3 region: CATDPGLVGEETQYF. CDR3 DNA sequence: TGTGCCACCGACCCGGGACTAGTGGGAGAAGAGACCCAGTACTTC.

The chain combines TRBV5-6 with TRBJ1-1; D perhaps matches TRBD1 (5 bases). This CDR3 comprises 14 residues. Trimming removed 2 bases from V and 5 bases from J, with 13 bases in between. Germline CDR1 is SGHDT and CDR2 is YYEEEE. CDR3 in DNA: TGTGCCAGCAGCTTCTTGGGGGGGAGTACTGAAGCTTTCTTT. This codes for CASSFLGGSTEAFF.

This clone was seen a few times. This chain joins TRBV28 and TRBJ1-1; a weak D match, TRBD1 (5 bases). Germline V gene lookup returns CDR1 MDHEN and CDR2 SYDVKM. The CDR3 is made up of 15 amino acids. Trimming removed 4 bases at V and 5 bases at J, with 17 bases between. The CDR3 region is CASSYAPREGTEAFF. The CDR3 coding sequence is TGTGCCAGCAGTTATGCCCCCAGGGAAGGGACTGAAGCTTTCTTT.

This clone has only one observation. J is TRBJ2-1 and V is TRBV7-3; TRBD2 agrees at 7 bases. This CDR3 comprises 15 residues. Germline V gene data show CDR1 as SGHTA and CDR2 as FQGTGA. J lost 1 base, V lost 3 bases, and 3 bases had no gene match. CDR3 bases: TGTGCCAGCAGCTTTGGGAGGGGTTCCTACAATGAGCAGTTCTTC. Its translation: CASSFGRGSYNEQFF.

This clone was counted once. The chain joins TRBV7-9 to TRBJ1-5; 8 bases map to TRBD1. CDR3 size: 16 residues. Trimming took 5 bases from V and 3 from J; bases not matched to a gene: 9. The germline CDR1 and CDR2 sequences are SEHNR and FQNEAQ (reference sequence). CDR3 in DNA: TGTGCCAGCAGCCGCGCGTCAGGGGGCGTCAATCAGCCCCAGCATTTT. Amino acid sequence: CASSRASGGVNQPQHF.

This rearrangement joins TRBV7-2 to TRBJ2-5; the D gene is possibly TRBD2 (6 bases). The CDR3 totals 14 residues. V shed 5 bases and J shed 7 bases, with 17 bases lying between them. The germline gives CDR1 SGHTA, CDR2 FQGNSA. CDR3 DNA: TGTGCCAGCAGCCCGCGGGACTCCCTGGGGACCCAGTACTTC. Amino acids: CASSPRDSLGTQYF.

The J gene is TRBJ2-7, the V gene TRBV10-3, with D maybe TRBD2 (7 bases). Between the trimmed V and J ends, which lost 7 bases and 6 bases, there was a span of 19 bases. Per the germline V gene, CDR1 is ENHRY and CDR2 is SYGVKD. The CDR3 loop spans 14 amino acids. The CDR3 is CAINTRGGGGEQYF. The CDR3 bases are TGTGCCATCAACACGAGGGGGGGCGGGGGCGAGCAGTACTTC.

This chain joins TRBV5-4 and TRBJ2-7; 11 bases line up with TRBD2. Germline assignment: CDR1 SGHNT and CDR2 YYREEE (reference sequence). V trimming: 4 bases; J trimming: 5 bases; junction bases outside the gene matches: 17. This CDR3 region has 18 residues. As DNA, the CDR3 is TGTGCCAGCAGCCGGCCCCCGCTAGCGGGAGGAAAGTCCCACGAGCAGTACTTC. Encoded protein: CASSRPPLAGGKSHEQYF.

The V call is TRBV28, the J call TRBJ2-3; 8 nucleotides agree with TRBD2. J gave up 5 bases and V 3 bases, and 10 bases lay outside the gene matches. Germline CDR1 reads MDHEN; CDR2 reads SYDVKM. The CDR3 totals 16 residues. CDR3 sequence: CASSFNAGGVRDTQYF. Written as DNA, the CDR3 is TGTGCCAGCAGTTTCAATGCGGGAGGCGTTAGAGATACGCAGTATTTT.

The genes are TRBV7-2 and TRBJ2-7, with no clear D. The V end lost 0 bases, the J end lost 4 bases, and 4 bases lay between the germline ends. The CDR3 has 12 residues. Germline assignment: CDR1 SGHTA and CDR2 FQGNSA. The CDR3: CASSLAPYEQYF. CDR3 nucleotide sequence: TGTGCCAGCAGCTTAGCCCCATACGAGCAGTACTTC.

This rearrangement joins TRBV7-3 to TRBJ2-7; weak D call: TRBD2 (6 bases). V dropped 0 bases and J dropped 0 bases, with 12 bases sitting between them. Germline assignment: CDR1 SGHTA and CDR2 FQGTGA. There are 16 residues in the CDR3. This CDR3 reads CASSLTGGGSSYEQYF. The DNA for the CDR3 is TGTGCCAGCAGCTTAACCGGGGGTGGAAGCTCCTACGAGCAGTACTTC.

This chain joins TRBV18 and TRBJ2-1, with TRBD2 matching 13 bases. CDR1 is KGHSH and CDR2 is LQKENI in the germline V gene. This CDR3 is 16 amino acids long. J lost 9 bases, V lost 1 base, and 6 bases had no gene match. DNA of the CDR3: TGTGCCAGCTCACCACGACTAGCGGGAGGTTCAGGTGAGCAGTTCTTC. Protein: CASSPRLAGGSGEQFF.

This sequence joins TRBV2 and TRBJ2-7, with 11 bases that match TRBD1. This CDR3 has 14 residues. V lost 6 bases to trimming and J lost 1 base; unmatched junction nucleotides: 2. Germline V CDR1 and CDR2: SNHLY, FYNNEI. The CDR3: CASRGTGGSYEQYF. CDR3 nucleotides: TGTGCCAGCAGGGGGACAGGGGGGTCCTACGAGCAGTACTTC.

The V call is TRBV5-6, the J call TRBJ2-7; TRBD2 agrees at 8 bases. The CDR3 extends over 16 amino acids. J lost 1 base, V lost 0 bases, and 6 bases had no gene match. The germline gives CDR1 SGHDT, CDR2 YYEEEE. The CDR3 reads CASSLVLAGRSYEQYF. CDR3 coding DNA: TGTGCCAGCAGCTTGGTCCTAGCGGGTCGATCCTACGAGCAGTACTTC.

In nucleotides, the CDR3 is TGTGCCATCAGTTTGAGGCAGGGGACCCGGTATGGCTACACCTTC. It encodes CAISLRQGTRYGYTF. V is TRBV10-3 and J is TRBJ1-2; tentatively, D is TRBD1 (6 bases). V was shortened by 5 bases and J by 5 bases, with 18 bases between the two germline ends. Germline CDR1 and CDR2: ENHRY and SYGVKD. This CDR3 contains 15 residues.

This sequence joins TRBV2 and TRBJ2-1; 10 nucleotides agree with TRBD2. CDR3 size: 16 residues. V shed 2 bases and J 1 base; nucleotides not matched to a gene: 2. In germline, CDR1 is SNHLY, CDR2 FYNNEI. The CDR3 here is CASSERAGGSYNEQFF. CDR3 coding DNA: TGTGCCAGCAGTGAAAGAGCGGGGGGGTCCTACAATGAGCAGTTCTTC.

Points on this clone: Compared with germline, one end of the junction differs, possibly owing to a read error. The rearrangement joins TRBV19 to TRBJ2-7; 14 nucleotides align to TRBD2. The CDR3 is 15 residues long. Germline-derived CDR1 and CDR2 are LNHDA and SQIVND (reference sequence). The CDR3 loop is CAGSGGLAGAGEQYF. The CDR3 DNA sequence: TGTGCCGGTAGTGGGGGACTAGCGGGAGCCGGCGAGCAGTACTTC.